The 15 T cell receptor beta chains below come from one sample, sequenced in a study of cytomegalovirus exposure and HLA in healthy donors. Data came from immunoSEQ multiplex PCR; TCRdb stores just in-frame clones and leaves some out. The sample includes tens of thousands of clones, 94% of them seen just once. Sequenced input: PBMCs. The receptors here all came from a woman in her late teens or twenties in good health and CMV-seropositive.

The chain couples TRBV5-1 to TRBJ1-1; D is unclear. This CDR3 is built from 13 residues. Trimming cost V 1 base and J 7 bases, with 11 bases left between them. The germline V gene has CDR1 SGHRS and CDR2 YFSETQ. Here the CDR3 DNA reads TGCGCCAGCAGCTTGCCTCGAGGAGGTGAAGCTTTCTTT. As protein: CASSLPRGGEAFF.

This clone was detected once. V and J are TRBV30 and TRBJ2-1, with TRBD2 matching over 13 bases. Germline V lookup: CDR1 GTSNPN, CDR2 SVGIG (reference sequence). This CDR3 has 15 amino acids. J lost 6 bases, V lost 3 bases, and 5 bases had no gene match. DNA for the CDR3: TGTGCCTGGAGGGGAGGACTAGCGGGAGCCAATGAGCAGTTCTTC. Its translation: CAWRGGLAGANEQFF.

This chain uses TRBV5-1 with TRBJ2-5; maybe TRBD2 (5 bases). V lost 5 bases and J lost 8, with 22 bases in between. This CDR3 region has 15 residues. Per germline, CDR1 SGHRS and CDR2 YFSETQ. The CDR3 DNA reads TGCGCCAGCAGGCCACGGAGCGACTACGAAAGTACCCAGTACTTC. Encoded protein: CASRPRSDYESTQYF.

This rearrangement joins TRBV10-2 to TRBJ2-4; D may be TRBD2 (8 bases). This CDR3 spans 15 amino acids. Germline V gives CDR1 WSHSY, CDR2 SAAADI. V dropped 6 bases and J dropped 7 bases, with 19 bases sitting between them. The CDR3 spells CASSDPGQRENIQYF. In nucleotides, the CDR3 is TGCGCCAGCAGCGATCCGGGACAGCGGGAGAACATTCAGTACTTC.

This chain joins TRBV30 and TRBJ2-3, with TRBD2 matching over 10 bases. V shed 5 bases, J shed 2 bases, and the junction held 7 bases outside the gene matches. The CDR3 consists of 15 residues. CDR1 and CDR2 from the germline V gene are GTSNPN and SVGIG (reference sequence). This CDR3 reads CAWGTGTSVTDTQYF. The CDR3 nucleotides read TGTGCCTGGGGAACCGGGACTAGCGTCACAGATACGCAGTATTTT.

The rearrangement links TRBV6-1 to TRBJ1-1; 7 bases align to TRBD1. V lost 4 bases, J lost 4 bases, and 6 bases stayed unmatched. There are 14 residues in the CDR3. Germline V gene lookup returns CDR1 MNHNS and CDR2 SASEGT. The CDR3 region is CASSVSGGGTEAFF. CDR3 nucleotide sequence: TGTGCCAGCAGTGTTTCAGGGGGAGGCACTGAAGCTTTCTTT.

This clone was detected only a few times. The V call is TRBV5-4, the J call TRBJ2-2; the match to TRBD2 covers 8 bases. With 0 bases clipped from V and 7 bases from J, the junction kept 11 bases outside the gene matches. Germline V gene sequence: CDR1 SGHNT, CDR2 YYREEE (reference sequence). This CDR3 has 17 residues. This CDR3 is CASSLVSSGLTGGELFF. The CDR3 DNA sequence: TGTGCCAGCAGCTTGGTGTCTAGCGGGCTTACGGGCGGGGAGCTGTTTTTT.

DNA of the CDR3: TGCAGCGTCCCTCCCTCGGGGGAGAACTATGGCTACACCTTC. It yields the protein CSVPPSGENYGYTF. V gene TRBV29-1 combines with J gene TRBJ1-2; D may be TRBD1 (5 bases). CDR3 size: 14 residues. Germline V gene lookup returns CDR1 SQVTM and CDR2 ANQGSEA. V lost 6 bases and J 2 bases, leaving 16 bases between the germline ends.

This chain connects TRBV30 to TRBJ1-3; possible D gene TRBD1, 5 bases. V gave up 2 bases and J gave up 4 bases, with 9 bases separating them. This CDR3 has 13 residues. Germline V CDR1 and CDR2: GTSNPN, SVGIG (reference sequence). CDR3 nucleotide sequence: TGTGCCTGGAGTTTGGGGCAAGGAAACACCATATATTTT. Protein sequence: CAWSLGQGNTIYF.

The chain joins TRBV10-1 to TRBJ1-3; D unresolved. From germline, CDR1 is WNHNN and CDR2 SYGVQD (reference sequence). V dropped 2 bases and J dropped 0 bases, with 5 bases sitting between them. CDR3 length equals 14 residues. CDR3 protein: CASSENLSGNTIYF. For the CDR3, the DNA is TGCGCCAGCAGTGAGAATCTCTCTGGAAACACCATATATTTT.

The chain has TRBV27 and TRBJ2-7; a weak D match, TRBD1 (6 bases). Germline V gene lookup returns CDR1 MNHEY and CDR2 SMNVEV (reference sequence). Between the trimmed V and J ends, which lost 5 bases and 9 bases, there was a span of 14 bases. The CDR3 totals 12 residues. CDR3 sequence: CASSDKPDRQYF. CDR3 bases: TGTGCCAGCAGTGACAAACCGGACAGGCAGTACTTC.

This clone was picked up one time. Written as DNA, the CDR3 is TGTGCCAGCAGCCCCCCGCGTGGCTCCTACAATGAGCAGTTCTTC. Encoded protein: CASSPPRGSYNEQFF. The chain is built from TRBV5-4 and TRBJ2-1, with D uncertain. The CDR3 is 15 amino acids. V dropped 4 bases and J dropped 0 bases, with 11 bases sitting between them. The germline V gene encodes CDR1 SGHNT and CDR2 YYREEE (reference sequence). Drawing the rest from reference TRBV5-4 and TRBJ2-1, the complete variable domain is ETGVTQSPTHLIKTRGQQVTLRCSSQSGHNTVSWYQQALGQGPQFIFQYYREEENGRGNFPPRFSGLQFPNYSSELNVNALELDDSALYLCASSPPRGSYNEQFFGPGTRLTVL.

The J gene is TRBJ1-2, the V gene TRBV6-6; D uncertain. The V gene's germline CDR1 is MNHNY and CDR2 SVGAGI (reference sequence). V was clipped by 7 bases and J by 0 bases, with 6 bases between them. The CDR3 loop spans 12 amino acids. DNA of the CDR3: TGTGCCAGCAAGCTTACTAACTATGGCTACACCTTC. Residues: CASKLTNYGYTF.

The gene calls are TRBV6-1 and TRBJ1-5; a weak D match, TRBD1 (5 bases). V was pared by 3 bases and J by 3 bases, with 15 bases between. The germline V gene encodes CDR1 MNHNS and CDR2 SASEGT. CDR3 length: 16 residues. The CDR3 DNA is TGTGCCAGCAGTGAGGGCGAGGGGAGGATCAATCAGCCCCAGCATTTT. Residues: CASSEGEGRINQPQHF.

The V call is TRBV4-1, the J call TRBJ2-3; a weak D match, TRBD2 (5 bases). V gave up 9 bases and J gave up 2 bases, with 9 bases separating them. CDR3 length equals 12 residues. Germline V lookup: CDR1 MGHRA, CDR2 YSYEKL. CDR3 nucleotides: TGCGCCAGTGGAGGAGTCACAGATACGCAGTATTTT. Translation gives CASGGVTDTQYF.